The sequence of this T cell receptor (beta chain) was determined in a study of T cells in Graves' hyperthyroidism and ophthalmopathy. Study-level findings and limits: Patients with ophthalmopathy were separated from those with stable hyperthyroidism by a 13 V-J model.

RNA transcripts yielded amplified TCR beta CDR3 regions. The study used the HTBI primer set for a first-round RT-PCR of the TCR CDR3. MiXCR, applied by TCRdb to the multiplex PCR reads, yields one record per CDR3 protein. The sample gives roughly 38,000 distinct CDR3 sequences, around 48% of which show up once; 5.5% to 7.5% is in the top ten. Uncontrolled infection, other autoimmune disease, pregnancy or lactation excluded patients. Points on this clonotype: The antigen is not known.

The clonotype comes from a woman aged 45-60 years with Graves' hyperthyroidism that later progressed to Graves' ophthalmopathy. Sequenced: blood.

The CDR3 loop is CASRRGGRETQYF. The CDR3 coding sequence is TGTGCCAGCAGGCGGGGGGGCCGGGAGACCCAGTACTTC. The J gene is TRBJ2-5, the V gene TRBV7-2; 9 nucleotides align to TRBD2. From germline, CDR1 is SGHTA and CDR2 FQGNSA. The CDR3 runs 13 residues. Unmatched junction bases numbered 4, after V lost 6 bases and J lost 5 bases.